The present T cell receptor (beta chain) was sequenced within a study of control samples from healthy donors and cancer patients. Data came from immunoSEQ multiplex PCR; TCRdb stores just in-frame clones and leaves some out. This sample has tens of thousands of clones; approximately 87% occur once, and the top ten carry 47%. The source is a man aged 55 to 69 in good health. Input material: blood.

This chain's CDR3 is CASSLAGSHYNEQFF. In DNA, the CDR3 is TGCGCCAGCAGCTTGGCCGGTAGCCACTACAATGAGCAGTTCTTC. The chain joins TRBV5-1 to TRBJ2-1, with D hard to call. The germline V gene has CDR1 SGHRS and CDR2 YFSETQ. Trimming took off 0 bases at V and 3 bases at J, with 10 bases between the two ends. This CDR3 contains 15 residues. The full variable domain, its missing parts supplied by reference TRBV5-1 and TRBJ2-1, is KAGVTQTPRYLIKTRGQQVTLSCSPISGHRSVSWYQQTPGQGLQFLFEYFSETQRNKGNFPGRFSGRQFSNSRSEMNVSTLELGDSALYLCASSLAGSHYNEQFFGPGTRLTVL.